This TCR beta chain was recovered during a study of T cell repertoires in cytomegalovirus infection. Study-wide findings and caveats: Within the response measured ex vivo, HLA-C-restricted CMV-specific TCR beta clonotypes were dominant. There were carriers of CMV plus the relevant HLA, and cumulative public TCR beta family frequency identified them.

A single record per CDR3 protein comes from TCRdb applying MiXCR to the reads. The table has hundreds of thousands of distinct CDR3 sequences, around 10% seen once. There are many counts of this clonotype. Its antigen remains unidentified. V shed 2 bases and J shed 1 base, with 5 bases lying between them. CDR1 and CDR2 from the germline V gene are MDHEN and SYDVKM. The CDR3 extends over 14 amino acids. The material sequenced was PBMCs. The sequence was collected from a human donor in good health (CMV status not recorded). Some clones in this sample may be carry-over from other donors' samples. This chain uses TRBV28 with TRBJ2-2; D gene unclear. The CDR3 sequence is CASSLELNTGELFF. The DNA for the CDR3 is TGTGCCAGCAGTTTAGAGTTGAACACCGGGGAGCTGTTTTTT.